Sequencing of this TCR beta chain was carried out in a study of regulatory T cells in long-lasting Graves disease. This clonotype was seen many times. The target antigen is unknown. With iRepertoire HTBI primers and Arm-PCR of CDR3 regions, TCR beta libraries were built. One entry per CDR3 protein results from TCRdb running MiXCR on the multiplex PCR reads. The sample lists some 470,000 distinct CDR3 sequences, 20% to 25% occurring once. This CDR3 region has 12 residues. V was cut by 7 bases and J by 7 bases, with 13 bases left in between. CDR1 and CDR2 (germline): SNHLY, FYNNEI. General study points: The number of shared public clonotypes was higher in persistent patients (more than 2,500) than new patients (966).

The time point is: persistent/refractory GD, antithyroid drugs over 5 years with positive TRAb. With RNA extracted from PBMCs as input, the TCR library was made. Source: peripheral blood mononuclear cells (PBMCs), taken when the disease was refractory, from a patient treated with antithyroid drugs. This chain uses TRBV2 with TRBJ1-2; tentative D call: TRBD1 (5 bases). This clonotype originated in a female donor with Graves disease. The CDR3, as DNA: TGTGCCAGCACCCGGGGGGGGTCTGGCTACACCTTC. As protein: CASTRGGSGYTF.